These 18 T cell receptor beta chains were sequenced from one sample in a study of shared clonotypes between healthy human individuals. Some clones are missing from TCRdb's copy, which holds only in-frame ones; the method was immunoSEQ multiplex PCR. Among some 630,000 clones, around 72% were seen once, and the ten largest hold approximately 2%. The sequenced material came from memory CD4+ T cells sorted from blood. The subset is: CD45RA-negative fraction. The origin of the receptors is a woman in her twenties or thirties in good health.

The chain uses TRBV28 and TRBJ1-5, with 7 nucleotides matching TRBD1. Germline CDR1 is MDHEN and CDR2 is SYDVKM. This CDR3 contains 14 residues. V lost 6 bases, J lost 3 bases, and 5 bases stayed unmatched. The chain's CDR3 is CASRSGQPNQPQHF. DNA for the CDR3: TGTGCCAGCAGATCGGGACAGCCCAATCAGCCCCAGCATTTT.

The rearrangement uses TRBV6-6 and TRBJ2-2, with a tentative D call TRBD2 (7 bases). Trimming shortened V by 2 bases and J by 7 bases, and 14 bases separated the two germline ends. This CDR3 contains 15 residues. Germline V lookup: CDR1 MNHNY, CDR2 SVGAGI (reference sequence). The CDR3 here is CASSYTLGGRGELFF. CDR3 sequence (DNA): TGTGCCAGCAGTTACACCCTGGGGGGGCGCGGGGAGCTGTTTTTT.

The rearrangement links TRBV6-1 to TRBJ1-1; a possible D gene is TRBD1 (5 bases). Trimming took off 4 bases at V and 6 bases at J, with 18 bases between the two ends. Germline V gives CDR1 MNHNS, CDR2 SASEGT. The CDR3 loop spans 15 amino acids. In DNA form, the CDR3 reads TGTGCCAGCAGTGGCCCGACAGTCCTTACATCTGAAGCTTTCTTT. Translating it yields CASSGPTVLTSEAFF.

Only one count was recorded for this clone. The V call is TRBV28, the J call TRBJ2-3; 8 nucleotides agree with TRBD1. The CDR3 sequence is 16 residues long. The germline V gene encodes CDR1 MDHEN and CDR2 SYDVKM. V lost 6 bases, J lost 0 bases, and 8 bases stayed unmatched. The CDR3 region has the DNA TGTGCCAGCAGCCCACAGGACAGGGCCAGCACAGATACGCAGTATTTT. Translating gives CASSPQDRASTDTQYF.

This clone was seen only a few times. This CDR3 is CASSSGPENTQYF. CDR3 sequence (DNA): TGTGCCAGCAGCTCGGGACCCGAAAATACGCAGTATTTT. The V call is TRBV7-6, the J call TRBJ2-3; D might be TRBD1 or TRBD2, each matching 5 bases. This CDR3 has 13 residues. Germline-derived CDR1 and CDR2 are SGHVS and FNYEAQ. Trimming shortened V by 4 bases and J by 7 bases, and 12 bases separated the two germline ends.

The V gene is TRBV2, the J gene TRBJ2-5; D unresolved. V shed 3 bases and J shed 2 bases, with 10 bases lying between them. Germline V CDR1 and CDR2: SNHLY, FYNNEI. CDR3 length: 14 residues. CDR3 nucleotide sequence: TGTGCCAGCAGTGAGGTGCAGAAGCAAGAGACCCAGTACTTC. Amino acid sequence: CASSEVQKQETQYF.

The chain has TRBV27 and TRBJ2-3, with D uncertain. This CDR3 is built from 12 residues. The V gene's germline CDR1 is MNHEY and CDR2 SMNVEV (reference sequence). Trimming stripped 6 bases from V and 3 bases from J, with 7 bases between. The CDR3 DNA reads TGTGCCAGCAGACCTCAAACAGATACGCAGTATTTT. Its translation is CASRPQTDTQYF.

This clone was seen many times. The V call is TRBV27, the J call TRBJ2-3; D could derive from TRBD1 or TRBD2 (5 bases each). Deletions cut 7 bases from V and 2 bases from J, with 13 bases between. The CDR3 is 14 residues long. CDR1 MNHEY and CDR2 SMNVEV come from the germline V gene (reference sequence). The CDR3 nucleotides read TGTGCCAGCACCGACGGGACGTACACAGATACGCAGTATTTT. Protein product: CASTDGTYTDTQYF.

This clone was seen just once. CDR3 sequence (DNA): TGCGCCAGCAGCTTTCAGGGGGCGGGTGGGAACACTGAAGCTTTCTTT. As protein: CASSFQGAGGNTEAFF. The V gene is TRBV5-1, the J gene TRBJ1-1; 8 bases agree with TRBD1. The CDR3 consists of 16 residues. CDR1 and CDR2 from the germline V gene are SGHRS and YFSETQ. V was clipped by 2 bases and J by 1 base; unmatched bases: 7.

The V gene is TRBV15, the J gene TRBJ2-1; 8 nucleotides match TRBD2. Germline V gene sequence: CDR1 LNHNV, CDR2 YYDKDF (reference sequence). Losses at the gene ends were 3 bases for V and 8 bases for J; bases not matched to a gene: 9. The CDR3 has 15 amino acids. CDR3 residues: CATSSLSGIIDEQFF. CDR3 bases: TGTGCCACCAGCAGCCTTAGCGGGATTATCGATGAGCAGTTCTTC.

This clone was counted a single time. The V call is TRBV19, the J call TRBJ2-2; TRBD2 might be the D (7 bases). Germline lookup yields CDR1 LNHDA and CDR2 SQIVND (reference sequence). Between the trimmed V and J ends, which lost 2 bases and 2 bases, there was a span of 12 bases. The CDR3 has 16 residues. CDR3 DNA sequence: TGTGCCAGTAGTATACGCGGGGGCCCCAACACCGGGGAGCTGTTTTTT. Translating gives CASSIRGGPNTGELFF.

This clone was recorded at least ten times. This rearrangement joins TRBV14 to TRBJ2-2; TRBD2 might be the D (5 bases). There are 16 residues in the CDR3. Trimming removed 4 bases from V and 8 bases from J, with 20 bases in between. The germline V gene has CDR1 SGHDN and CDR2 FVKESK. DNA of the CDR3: TGTGCCAGCAGCCTATCCCCCAGCGGCACGGGAGGGGAGCTGTTTTTT. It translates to CASSLSPSGTGGELFF.

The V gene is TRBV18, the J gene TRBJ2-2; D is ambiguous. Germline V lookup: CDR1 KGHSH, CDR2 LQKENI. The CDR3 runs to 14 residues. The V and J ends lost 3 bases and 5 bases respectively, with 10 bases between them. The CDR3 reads CASSPNQRTGELFF. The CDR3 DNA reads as TGTGCCAGCTCACCTAATCAGAGGACCGGGGAGCTGTTTTTT.

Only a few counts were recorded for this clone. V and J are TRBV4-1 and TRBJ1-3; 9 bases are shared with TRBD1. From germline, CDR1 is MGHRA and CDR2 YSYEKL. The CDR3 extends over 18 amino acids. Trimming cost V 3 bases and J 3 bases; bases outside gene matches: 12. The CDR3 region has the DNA TGCGCCAGCAGCCAGGTACCACTGGGACAGGGAGTTGGAAACACCATATATTTT. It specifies CASSQVPLGQGVGNTIYF.

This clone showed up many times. This CDR3 is CASSYPTGTGSEAFF. CDR3 DNA sequence: TGTGCCAGCAGTTACCCGACAGGAACTGGGTCCGAAGCTTTCTTT. The chain is built from TRBV6-6 and TRBJ1-1; weak D call: TRBD1 (6 bases). Trimming shortened V by 2 bases and J by 8 bases, and 18 bases separated the two germline ends. CDR1 MNHNY and CDR2 SVGAGI come from the germline V gene (reference sequence). The CDR3 length is 15 residues.

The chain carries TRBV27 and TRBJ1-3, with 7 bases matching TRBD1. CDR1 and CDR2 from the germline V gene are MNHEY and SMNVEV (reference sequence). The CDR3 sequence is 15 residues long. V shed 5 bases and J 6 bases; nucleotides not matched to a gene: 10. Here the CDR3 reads CASSPRQGLSNTIYF. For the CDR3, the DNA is TGTGCCAGCAGTCCACGACAGGGTCTCTCAAACACCATATATTTT.

The CDR3 DNA follows: TGTGCCAGCAGCCAGGGGACATATCAAAAACTGTTTTTT. The encoded protein is CASSQGTYQKLFF. V usage is TRBV6-5 and J usage is TRBJ1-4, with a tentative D call TRBD1 (6 bases). Germline V gene data show CDR1 as MNHEY and CDR2 as SVGAGI. Trimming left V 6 bases short and J 9 bases short, with 14 bases between. The CDR3 totals 13 residues.

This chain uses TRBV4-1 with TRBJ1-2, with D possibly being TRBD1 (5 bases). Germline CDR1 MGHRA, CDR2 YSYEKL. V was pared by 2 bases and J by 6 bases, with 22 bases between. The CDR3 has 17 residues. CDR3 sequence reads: CASSQTPGGGTPNGYTF. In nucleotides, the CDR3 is TGCGCCAGCAGCCAAACCCCTGGGGGAGGGACCCCCAATGGCTACACCTTC.